This T cell receptor delta chain emerged from a study of Vδ1+ human thymocytes. Findings and caveats of the study: Thymic TRG and TRD repertoires appeared highly polyclonal. TRG sequences recurred across donors, whereas TRD sequences stayed essentially private. Thymic delta-chain repertoires held roughly 20% Vdelta2 sequences and few Vdelta3, despite high sort purity.

V shed 1 base and J 0 bases; nucleotides not matched to a gene: 13. This CDR3 contains 19 residues. Germline lookup yields CDR1 TSWWSYY and CDR2 QGS. Between roughly 98% and 99.6% of sorted thymocytes were Vdelta1+. Extracted RNA was reverse transcribed into cDNA. Pooled V-gene forward primers with one constant-region reverse primer generated the CDR3 amplicons by multiplex PCR. TCRdb re-processed the multiplex PCR reads via CATT. The sample shows 50,000 to 60,000 delta-chain clones, less than 15% of them seen only once. Points on this clone: Its antigen is as yet unknown.

The rearrangement uses TRDV1 and TRDJ1; 8 nucleotides align to TRDD3. Sequenced material: Vdelta1+ gamma-delta thymocytes from the thymus. Subset defined: FACS-sorted CD3+ TCRalphabeta- TCRVdelta1+ TCRVdelta2- thymocytes. The clonotype was recovered from a girl in the first two years of life who had congenital heart surgery. The chain's CDR3 is CALGEHSAGGDTNTDKLIF. The CDR3 DNA reads as TGTGCTCTTGGGGAACATTCCGCGGGTGGGGATACTAACACCGATAAACTCATCTTT.